Included here is one T cell receptor beta chain sequence, with context. What it recognizes is unknown. TCRdb's table, derived via immunoSEQ multiplex PCR, lists solely in-frame clones and lacks some. The repertoire includes roughly 90,000 clones, 91% of them detected once, and more than 8.5% sits in the top ten. V was trimmed by 6 bases and J by 9 bases, leaving 18 bases between them. The CDR3 has 14 amino acids. The V gene's germline CDR1 is KGHSH and CDR2 LQKENI. This sample was included in a study of OX40 agonist ivuxolimab in advanced cancers. The study, taken as a whole, reports: Part of the nonresponder group also had normalized T-cell clonal expansion that was low. Partial responders dosed at 0.1-3.0 mg/kg displayed clonal expansion ranking among the lowest.

This sequence was found in an adult with an advanced solid tumor such as melanoma, head and neck, liver or kidney cancer. Sequenced here: CD4+ or CD8+ T cells sorted from blood, sampled in a trial of the OX40 agonist ivuxolimab. The V call is TRBV18, the J call TRBJ2-1, with a tentative D call TRBD1 (5 bases). The CDR3 spells CASSQSRAVGEQFF. The CDR3 coding sequence is TGTGCCAGCTCCCAAAGCAGGGCGGTCGGTGAGCAGTTCTTC.